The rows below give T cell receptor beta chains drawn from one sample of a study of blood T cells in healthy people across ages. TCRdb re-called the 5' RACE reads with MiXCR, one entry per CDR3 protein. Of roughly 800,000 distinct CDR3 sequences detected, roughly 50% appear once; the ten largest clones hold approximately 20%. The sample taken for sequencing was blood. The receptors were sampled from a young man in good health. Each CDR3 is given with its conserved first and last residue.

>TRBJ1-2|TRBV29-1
CSVQVAYGYTF
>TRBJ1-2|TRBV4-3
CASSRSRNRGQDYGYTF
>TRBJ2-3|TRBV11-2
CASSKRTGSSTDTQYF
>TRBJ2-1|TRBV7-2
CASSFGVAFNNEQFF
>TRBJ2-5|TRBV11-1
CASRDRLAETQYF
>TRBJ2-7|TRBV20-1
CSAMDGNSYEQYF
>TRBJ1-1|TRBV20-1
CSATGAGQAFF
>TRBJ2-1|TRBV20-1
CSARDGSSYNEQFF
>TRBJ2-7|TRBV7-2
CASSLGGRSAYEQYF
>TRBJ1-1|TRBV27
CASSSSRVYTEAFF
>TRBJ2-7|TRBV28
CASSLQGGHLYEQYF
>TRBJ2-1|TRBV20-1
CSAPPIAGSEQFF
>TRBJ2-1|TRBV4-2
CASSQDWTYNEQFF
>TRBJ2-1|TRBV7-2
CASSLVGRNEQFF
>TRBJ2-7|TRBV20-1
CSASADGTYYEQYF
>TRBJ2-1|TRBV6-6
CASSYPEGEQFF
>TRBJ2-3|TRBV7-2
CASSWWGAVDTQYF
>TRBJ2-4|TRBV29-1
CSVSGTSSKNIQYF
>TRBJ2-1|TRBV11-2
CASSSYPGERGYNEQFF
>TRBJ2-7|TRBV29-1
CSATGSGEQYF
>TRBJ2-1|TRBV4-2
CTSGGAGTKSSNEQFF
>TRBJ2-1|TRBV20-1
CSAYGQGYNEQFF
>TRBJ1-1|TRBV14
CASTKAGGTEAFF
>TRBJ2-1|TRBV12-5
CASGSPQLNNEQFF
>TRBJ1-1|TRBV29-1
CSVGQGVGTEAFF
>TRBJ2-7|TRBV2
CASRLASSYEQYF
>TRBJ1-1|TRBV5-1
CASSRRVNTEAFF
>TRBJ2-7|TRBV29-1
CSVKTENSYEQYF
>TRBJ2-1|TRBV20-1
CSARELAGTNEQFF
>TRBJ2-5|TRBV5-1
CASRGHEQYF
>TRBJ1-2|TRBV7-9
CASSAGTLSYGYTF
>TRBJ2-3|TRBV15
CATSRDFEPHTQYF
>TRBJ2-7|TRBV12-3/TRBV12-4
CASSLGGTSPYEQYF
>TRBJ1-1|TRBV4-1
CASSQDNQRTPNTEAFF
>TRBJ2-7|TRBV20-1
CSAGGQGYEQYF
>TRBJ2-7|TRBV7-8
CASSRNSGRAVEQYF
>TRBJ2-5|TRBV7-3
CASSPRRLSICVEYF
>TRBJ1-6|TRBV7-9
CASSLSQSPLHF
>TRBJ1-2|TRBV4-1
CASSRGIGDQGYTF
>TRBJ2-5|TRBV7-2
CASSLDRGWETQYF
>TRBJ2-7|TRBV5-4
CASSFTSTEQYF
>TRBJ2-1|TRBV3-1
CASSPSGSRSYNEQFF
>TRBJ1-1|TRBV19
CASSIRFRQPNTEAFF
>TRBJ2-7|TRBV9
CASSGPGLAGEPYEQYF
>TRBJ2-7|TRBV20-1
CSAEGTSGTTYEQYF
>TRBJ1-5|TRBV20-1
CSAGGKGHQPQHF
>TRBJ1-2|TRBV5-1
CASSLSGGGFDGYTF
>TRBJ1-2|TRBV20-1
CSASRRQVYYGYTF
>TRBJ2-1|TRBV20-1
CSASQGASYNEQFF
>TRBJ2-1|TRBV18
CASSASLAYNEQFF
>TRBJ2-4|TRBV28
CASSLEGKAKNIQYF
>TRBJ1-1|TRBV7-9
CASSTYQTGNTEAFF
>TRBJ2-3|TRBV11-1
CASSLLGASTDTQYF
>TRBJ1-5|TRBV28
CASRSRGQPQHF
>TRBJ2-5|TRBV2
CASSENGAPAQETQYF